This T cell receptor (beta chain) is drawn from a study of blood T cell repertoires in COVID-19. The overall study: Acute and convalescent COVID-19 samples came from the United States, Italy and Spain. PBMCs, B-cell-depleted T cells, or T cells were the source of the cDNA or gDNA that made up the material.

CDR3 length equals 14 residues. The V and J ends lost 6 bases and 0 bases, in that order; junction bases with no gene match: 0. Germline CDR1 and CDR2: MNHEY and SVGAGI. Authors' processing steps: Estimation of nucleated cell counts was performed using reference gene primer amplification. TCRdb keeps only in-frame clones here, not all; method: immunoSEQ multiplex PCR. V, J and clone size are those of that table, while D and trimming were read from the DNA. The profile shows about 100,000 clones, about 92% of them singletons. The source of this sequence is a man aged 50 or older with active COVID-19. Sequences were obtained from peripheral blood. The chain recombines TRBV6-5 with TRBJ2-1; 9 bases map to TRBD1. CDR3 DNA: TGTGCCAGCAGGACAGGGGGCTCCTACAATGAGCAGTTCTTC. Protein sequence: CASRTGGSYNEQFF.